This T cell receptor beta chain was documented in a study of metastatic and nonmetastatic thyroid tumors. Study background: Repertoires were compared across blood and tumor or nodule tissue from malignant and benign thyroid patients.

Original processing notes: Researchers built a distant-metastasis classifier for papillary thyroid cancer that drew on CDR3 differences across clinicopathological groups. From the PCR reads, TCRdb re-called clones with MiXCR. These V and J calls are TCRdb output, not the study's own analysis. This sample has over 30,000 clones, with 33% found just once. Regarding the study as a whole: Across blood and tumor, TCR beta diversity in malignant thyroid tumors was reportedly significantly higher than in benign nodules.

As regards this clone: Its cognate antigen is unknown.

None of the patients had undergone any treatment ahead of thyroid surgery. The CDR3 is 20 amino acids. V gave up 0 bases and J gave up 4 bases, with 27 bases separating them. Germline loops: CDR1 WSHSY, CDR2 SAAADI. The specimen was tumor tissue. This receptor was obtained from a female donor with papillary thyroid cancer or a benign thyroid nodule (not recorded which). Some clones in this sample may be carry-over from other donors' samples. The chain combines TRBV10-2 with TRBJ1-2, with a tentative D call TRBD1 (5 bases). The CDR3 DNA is TGCGCCAGCAGTGAGTCCTTGACGAACCGACAGCGAATGGATCCCTATGGCTACACCTTC. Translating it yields CASSESLTNRQRMDPYGYTF.